The clone carrying this TCR beta chain appeared a single time. The sample has other DNA sequences that encode this CDR3 too. The CDR3 is 15 amino acids. The V end was cut by 2 bases, the J end by 0 bases, with 11 bases between. CDR1 and CDR2 (germline): WNHNN, SYGVQD (reference sequence). The protocol was immunoSEQ multiplex PCR, while the TCRdb copy is restricted to in-frame clones and leaves out a portion. The sample shows a few hundred thousand clones, less than 90% of them seen only once. The record originates from a study of blood T cell repertoires in COVID-19. The chain recombines TRBV10-1 with TRBJ2-7, with D possibly being TRBD1 (6 bases). What was sequenced was peripheral blood. The source is a man aged 40-49 years with active or convalescent COVID-19. The CDR3 region has the DNA TGCGCCAGCAGTGAGGGAAGGGGGAGCTCCTACGAGCAGTACTTC. Translation: CASSEGRGSSYEQYF.